The entry that follows covers one TCR beta chain sequence. In the library, individual cDNA molecules carried attached unique molecular identifiers. TCRdb independently ran MiXCR on the 5' RACE reads; one entry per CDR3 protein. This sample has fewer than 60,000 distinct CDR3 sequences, with more than 9.5% found just once. The data originate from a study of early T cells in non-severe SARS-CoV-2 infection. The receptor comes from an adult who was a healthcare worker with PCR-confirmed SARS-CoV-2 infection or an uninfected control (not recorded which). Specimen: whole blood.

CDR3 sequence reads: CASSSSNSGGIGQYF. The CDR3 DNA reads TGTGCCAGCAGCTCAAGCAATAGCGGGGGAATAGGGCAGTACTTC. V is TRBV7-2 and J is TRBJ2-7; 9 bases map to TRBD2. The germline V gene encodes CDR1 SGHTA and CDR2 FQGNSA. The length of the CDR3 is 15 residues. V trimming: 4 bases; J trimming: 9 bases; junction bases outside the gene matches: 13.